This T cell receptor beta chain was identified in a study of CD8 T cells in Susac syndrome. A quantity of 0.5 to 1 ug RNA underwent reverse transcription using random hexamers. TCRdb reprocessed the immunoSEQ multiplex PCR reads via MiXCR and lists one record per CDR3 protein. In the table there are some 200,000 distinct CDR3 sequences, 95% of which are singletons. General study results and limits: None of the CD4+ T cell repertoires in Susac syndrome showed clonal expansion. The study's TCR sequencing and HLA analysis covered a relatively small number of individuals, and the study acknowledged this.

As to this clonotype: Its antigen is not known.

V was pared by 1 base and J by 7 bases, with 14 bases of the junction left unmatched. The CDR3 totals 17 residues. Germline V gene lookup returns CDR1 DFQATT and CDR2 SNEGSKA (reference sequence). Sequencing of TCR beta covered CD8+ and CD4+ T cells obtained from blood. The chain recombines TRBV20-1 with TRBJ2-2; 8 bases are shared with TRBD2. The TCR comes from a human donor with Susac syndrome. Specimen: CD4+ T cells from PBMCs. The CDR3 DNA follows: TGCAGTGCTAGAGGGCCCCTTGGCGGGGGGTCTTTCGGGGAGCTGTTTTTT. Its protein product is CSARGPLGGGSFGELFF.